This record looks at one T cell receptor (beta chain) sequence and its context. Per the germline V gene, CDR1 is SNHLY and CDR2 is FYNNEI. V was cut by 4 bases and J by 0 bases, with 10 bases left in between. CDR3 size: 15 residues. TCRdb keeps only in-frame clones here, not all; method: immunoSEQ multiplex PCR. The sample yields 150,000 to 190,000 clones, roughly 84% seen once. These data belong to a study of blood T cell repertoires in COVID-19. What was sequenced was peripheral blood. The clonotype originates from a woman between 45 and 60 years old with acute or convalescent COVID-19. The chain joins TRBV2 to TRBJ1-5; possible D gene TRBD1, 5 bases. The CDR3 DNA is TGTGCCAGCAGTGCCGCGCAGGGTAGCAATCAGCCCCAGCATTTT. It specifies CASSAAQGSNQPQHF.